The TCR beta chain described here comes from a study of blood T cell repertoires in COVID-19 (dated by TCRdb to the early 2020s). At the level of the whole study: Samples from collaborators originated in the United States, Italy and Spain and spanned both the acute and convalescent phases of COVID-19. Deeply sampled blood TCRbeta repertoires from subjects exposed to, actively infected with, or recovered from COVID-19 were included in the dataset. The material from the prospective study consisted of cDNA or gDNA derived from T cells, B-cell-depleted T cells, or PBMCs. HLA class I and class II types, where available, came from metadata supplied by the sample provider rather than from assay-based typing. A freely available public database, intended as a resource for researchers studying the immune response to SARS-CoV-2, is where the repertoires were released. Samples were obtained from the ongoing ImmuneRACE study (first 160 participants) and from over a thousand subjects provided by 6 global collaborators. Nearly every sample came with metadata listing a de-identified subject ID, COVID-19 status, age in years and sex. Points the paper makes about the study in general: The amount of clinical and demographic metadata varied by source and participant and was provided uncurated.

Each collaborating institution followed its own protocols to collect whole blood in K2EDTA tubes. For TCRbeta analysis, collaborator samples were shipped as frozen whole blood, as isolated PBMCs, or as DNA extracted from either sample type. From the germline V gene, CDR1 is MNHNS and CDR2 is SASEGT. From V the trimming removes 0 bases and from J it removes 2 bases, while the gene matches leave 5 bases of the junction unaccounted for. The CDR3 contains 18 residues, cysteine and phenylalanine counted. The kept DNA is CDR3 alone, 54 bases in frame from the first base. This clone was observed a few times. Its antigen target is currently unknown. Base qualities are not recorded, but no much larger clone differs from it by a single base. TCRbeta CDR3 regions were amplified from genomic DNA by means of the immunoSEQ Assay, a bias-controlled multiplex PCR. Processing in the source paper ran as follows. Within the assay, amplification of reference gene primers was used to estimate how many nucleated cells each sample contained. To quantify the absolute abundance of each unique TCRbeta CDR3 rearrangement, sequence reads were collapsed and filtered. For each sample, productive Simpson clonality was calculated by taking the square root of Simpson's diversity index across productive rearrangements. Sourced from immuneACCESS, this table was stored by TCRdb with only in-frame sequences that have V and J called. A share of the clones is absent; for the studies checked, an unresolved V gene accounts for under half, and the remainder has no known explanation. V and J calls and clone size follow that table, whereas D and trimming were derived from the DNA. This sample lists fewer than 250,000 clones; roughly 86% were detected once. In total, the top ten clones hold approximately 12% of the sample.

The rearrangement combines TRBV6-1 with TRBJ2-1; TRBD2 aligns with 12 central bases. Sequencing was carried out using peripheral blood. The sequence was obtained from a woman in her thirties or forties with acute or convalescent COVID-19. The DNA sequence reads TGTGCCAGCAGTGAAGCAACCCGGACTAGCGGGGCCTACAATGAGCAGTTCTTC. This codes for CASSEATRTSGAYNEQFF.